Listed below are T cell receptor beta chains from one sample, sequenced in a study of blood T cell repertoires in COVID-19. Here immunoSEQ multiplex PCR was the method, and the copy in TCRdb shows in-frame clones only, minus some. This table has some 70,000 clones, 65% to 90% appearing once. Sequencing was carried out using peripheral blood. Source of these receptors: a woman aged 55-75 years with acute or convalescent COVID-19. Each CDR3 is given with its conserved first and last residue. The D gene is left open where the match is weak. Rows give clone size only sometimes, using once, few, many, or a class for an expanded clone.

d_gene	v_gene	j_gene	abundance	CDR3nt	CDR3aa
-	TRBV11-3	TRBJ2-1	-	TGTGCCAGCAGCCGTTGGCCGGCACGGGGACAAAACAATGAGCAGTTCTTC	CASSRWPARGQNNEQFF
-	TRBV5-1	TRBJ2-7	-	TGCGCCAGCAGCTTACAGGTCCCTTATCGAGATTTTACCTACGAGCAGTACTTC	CASSLQVPYRDFTYEQYF
-	TRBV2	TRBJ2-5	-	TGTGCCAGCAGGGGGTCCGGGACAAGAGGCTCTCAGTACTTC	CASRGSGTRGSQYF
-	TRBV6-6	TRBJ1-1	-	TGTGCCAGCAGTCCTACAAGGGGCGTGGAGACTGAAGCTTTCTTT	CASSPTRGVETEAFF
TRBD1	TRBV11-1	TRBJ1-1	-	TGTGCCAGCAGCCTATTCGGCGGACAGGGAGATGAAGCTTTCTTT	CASSLFGGQGDEAFF
-	TRBV18	TRBJ2-7	-	TGTGCCAGCTCACCCTCAAGGGGGAAGTTATACGAGCAGTACTTC	CASSPSRGKLYEQYF
TRBD2	TRBV18	TRBJ2-1	-	TGTGCCAGCTCAAACAGACTAGCGGGAGGGGGTGAGCAGTTCTTC	CASSNRLAGGGEQFF
-	TRBV27	TRBJ2-7	-	TGTGCCAGCAGTCTGCGTGTGGAGCGTGGCGAGCAGTACTTC	CASSLRVERGEQYF
-	TRBV3-1/TRBV3-2	TRBJ1-3	-	TGTGCCAGCAGCCAAGACTACGGGAATGTTGGAGGAAACACCATATATTTT	CASSQDYGNVGGNTIYF
TRBD2	TRBV7-9	TRBJ2-4	-	TGTGCCAGCAGCCCGACTAGCGGGGGAGCCAAAAACATTCAGTACTTC	CASSPTSGGAKNIQYF
TRBD1	TRBV3-1/TRBV3-2	TRBJ2-5	-	TGTGCCAGCAGCCAAGGACTGCAGGGGGCGGGAGAGACCCAGTACTTC	CASSQGLQGAGETQYF
-	TRBV27	TRBJ1-1	-	TGTGCCAGCAGCCGCGGGGAGGGATCAAAAGAAGCTTTCTTT	CASSRGEGSKEAFF
-	TRBV14	TRBJ2-1	-	TGTGCCAGCAGCCAATTTCAGGCCTACAATGAGCAGTTCTTC	CASSQFQAYNEQFF
-	TRBV18	TRBJ2-2	once	TGTGCCACCACAGGCTCGAGTAATCGAAACACCGGGGAGCTGTTTTTT	CATTGSSNRNTGELFF
-	TRBV9	TRBJ1-4	-	TGTGCCAGCAGCGTAACAGGGTTCCTTAATGAAAAACTGTTTTTT	CASSVTGFLNEKLFF
-	TRBV7-2	TRBJ1-5	-	TGTGCCAGCAGCTCGCGGACTAATCAGCCCCAGCATTTT	CASSSRTNQPQHF
TRBD1	TRBV18	TRBJ1-5	-	TGTGCCAGCTCACCTGACAGGGTTGGTCAGCCCCAGCATTTT	CASSPDRVGQPQHF
-	TRBV4-1	TRBJ2-1	once	TGCGCCAGCAGCCCCAACAGGGAATACAATGAGCAGTTCTTC	CASSPNREYNEQFF
-	TRBV10-1	TRBJ2-1	many	TGCGCCAGCAGTGAGTCTAGCTATGAGCAGTTCTTC	CASSESSYEQFF
-	TRBV28	TRBJ1-1	-	TGTGCCAGCAGTTTTCTTCTTCAGGGGACTGAAGCTTTCTTT	CASSFLLQGTEAFF
TRBD1	TRBV6-5	TRBJ1-1	-	TGTGCCAGCCACCTCGACAGGGACACTGAAGCTTTCTTT	CASHLDRDTEAFF
-	TRBV24-1	TRBJ1-2	-	TGTGCCACCAGTGATACACGTACAGGGCCCCCCTATGGCTACACCTTC	CATSDTRTGPPYGYTF
TRBD1	TRBV27	TRBJ2-7	-	TGTGCCAGCAGTTTTTTCCGGGGACAGGGGTCCTCCGAGCAGTACTTC	CASSFFRGQGSSEQYF
-	TRBV3-1/TRBV3-2	TRBJ1-4	-	TGTGCCAGCAGCCGGGCGGACATGGGGAAAAAACTGTTTTTT	CASSRADMGKKLFF